The entry that follows covers one T cell receptor (beta chain) sequence. As yet, its antigen is unknown. Template switching introduced a universal primer site, and the cDNA bore unique molecular identifiers. TCRdb itself ran the 5' RACE reads through MiXCR, one entry per CDR3 protein. Seen here are about 220,000 distinct CDR3 sequences, less than 10% observed once, and the top ten hold 5% to 5.5%. The germline gives CDR1 SGHNT, CDR2 YYREEE (reference sequence). With 2 bases clipped from V and 3 bases from J, the junction kept 5 bases outside the gene matches. The CDR3 has 16 residues. The sample originates from a study of identical twins. The study, taken as a whole, reports: It was cross-sectional statistical analysis, not following the same donors, that the conclusions relied on. Cord blood beta clonotypes present at high abundance carried fewer insertions; no such pattern appeared in memory repertoires.

The sequenced sample consisted of memory (CD45RO+) T cells sorted from blood. This chain joins TRBV5-4 and TRBJ2-3, with 11 bases identical to TRBD1. The TCR comes from a woman between 18 and 29 years old in good health. CDR3 residues: CASSFRTGGITDTQYF. The CDR3 nucleotides read TGTGCCAGCAGCTTCAGGACAGGGGGCATAACAGATACGCAGTATTTT.